The 17 T cell receptor beta chains in this list originate from one sample, sequenced in a study of T cell responses to AZD1222 COVID-19 vaccine. Profiling relied on immunoSEQ multiplex PCR, and the TCRdb table lists in-frame clones only, not all of them. The data contain about 92,000 clones, roughly 90% of them seen just once; the ten biggest clones take up about a fifth. Material: peripheral blood, obtained on day 0 of AZD1222 vaccination. These TCRs come from an adult in good health.

This rearrangement joins TRBV15 to TRBJ1-4; D is possibly TRBD1 (6 bases). Trimming removed 8 bases from V and 4 bases from J, with 14 bases in between. This CDR3 contains 14 residues. The germline V gene has CDR1 LNHNV and CDR2 YYDKDF (reference sequence). In DNA, the CDR3 is TGTGCCACCCAACCGGGGGCGGTTAATGAAAAACTGTTTTTT. It encodes CATQPGAVNEKLFF.

In this sample, this clone turned up once. The chain uses TRBV7-9 and TRBJ2-6; D uncertain. CDR3 length: 17 residues. Trimming took 4 bases from V and 4 from J, leaving 17 bases between them. Germline CDR1 reads SEHNR; CDR2 reads FQNEAQ (reference sequence). As DNA, the CDR3 is TGTGCCAGCAGCTCACCGCTCCGTGCCTCCGGGGCCAACGTCCTGACTTTC. As protein: CASSSPLRASGANVLTF. The entire variable domain, with the rest obtained from reference TRBV7-9 and TRBJ2-6, is as follows: DTGVSQNPRHKITKRGQNVTFRCDPISEHNRLYWYRQTLGQGPEFLTYFQNEAQLEKSRLLSDRFSAERPKGSFSTLEIQRTEQGDSAMYLCASSSPLRASGANVLTFGAGSRLTVL.

This chain uses TRBV9 with TRBJ2-7; D possibly uses TRBD1 or TRBD2 (7 bases each). The germline CDR1 and CDR2 sequences are SGDLS and YYNGEE. Trimming took off 5 bases at V and 0 bases at J, with 15 bases between the two ends. The CDR3 spans 15 residues. The CDR3 DNA is TGTGCCAGCAGTACGGGGGGACAGAGCTCCTACGAGCAGTACTTC. This sequence encodes CASSTGGQSSYEQYF.

The V gene is TRBV19, the J gene TRBJ2-2, with TRBD1 identical over 10 bases. Germline CDR1 is LNHDA and CDR2 is SQIVND (reference sequence). Trimming at V came to 5 bases and at J to 6 bases, leaving 12 bases not matched to a gene. The CDR3 contains 17 residues. CDR3 sequence: CASSLQGQGELAGELFF. The CDR3 DNA follows: TGTGCCAGTAGTCTCCAAGGACAGGGGGAACTGGCCGGGGAGCTGTTTTTT. Combining the CDR3 with reference TRBV19 and TRBJ2-2 gives the whole variable domain DGGITQSPKYLFRKEGQNVTLSCEQNLNHDAMYWYRQDPGQGLRLIYYSQIVNDFQKGDIAEGYSVSREKKESFPLTVTSAQKNPTAFYLCASSLQGQGELAGELFFGEGSRLTVL.

This chain uses TRBV19 with TRBJ2-2; 8 nucleotides agree with TRBD1. This CDR3 region has 15 residues. The J segment lost 7 bases and the V segment lost 3 bases, leaving 7 bases of the junction unmatched. Germline CDR1 LNHDA, CDR2 SQIVND (reference sequence). CDR3 nucleotide sequence: TGTGCCAGTAGTATCGCCAGGGGGCATGGCGGGGAGCTGTTTTTT. It codes for CASSIARGHGGELFF.

V gene TRBV29-1 combines with J gene TRBJ1-1; possible D gene TRBD1, 6 bases. The CDR3 is 12 residues long. The V and J ends lost 7 bases and 1 base respectively, with 10 bases between them. Germline assignment: CDR1 SQVTM and CDR2 ANQGSEA. As DNA, the CDR3 is TGCAGCGCTACGGACAGGAACACTGAAGCTTTCTTT. Translation: CSATDRNTEAFF.

The genes are TRBV27 and TRBJ1-3; a possible D gene is TRBD1 (6 bases). Per germline, CDR1 MNHEY and CDR2 SMNVEV (reference sequence). This CDR3 region has 16 residues. Trimming left V 5 bases short and J 4 bases short, with 18 bases between. The CDR3 sequence: CASSLTGPPGGNTIYF. The DNA for the CDR3 is TGTGCCAGCAGTCTCACAGGGCCGCCAGGAGGAAACACCATATATTTT.

This clone was observed a single time. The J gene is TRBJ1-2, the V gene TRBV23-1; D might be TRBD1 (6 bases). TRBV23-1 is sorted into the ORF group, with uncertain function. Trimming took off 6 bases at V and 8 bases at J, with 16 bases between the two ends. The CDR3 consists of 13 residues. The CDR3 nucleotides read TGCGCCAGCAGCCGTTCGGACAGCTACGGCTACACCTTC. It is translated as CASSRSDSYGYTF.

V usage is TRBV5-1 and J usage is TRBJ1-4; perhaps TRBD1 as D (6 bases). Trimming removed 3 bases from V and 6 bases from J, with 12 bases in between. This CDR3 comprises 14 residues. CDR1 and CDR2 (germline): SGHRS, YFSETQ. CDR3 in amino acids: CASSWGAGDEKLFF. The CDR3 DNA sequence: TGCGCCAGCAGCTGGGGCGCAGGGGATGAAAAACTGTTTTTT.

V and J are TRBV11-1 and TRBJ1-1; D gene uncertain. CDR3 length: 13 residues. V was clipped by 1 base and J by 1 base, with 4 bases between them. In germline, CDR1 is SGHAT, CDR2 FQDESV (reference sequence). DNA of the CDR3: TGTGCCAGCAGCTTAGGACAGAACACTGAAGCTTTCTTT. It codes for CASSLGQNTEAFF. Together with reference TRBV11-1 and TRBJ1-1, the CDR3 gives the full variable domain: EAEVAQSPRYKITEKSQAVAFWCDPISGHATLYWYRQILGQGPELLVQFQDESVVDDSQLPKDRFSAERLKGVDSTLKIQPAELGDSAMYLCASSLGQNTEAFFGQGTRLTVV.

The genes are TRBV7-9 and TRBJ2-1; 7 positions match TRBD2. The V segment lost 6 bases and the J segment 0 bases; nucleotides outside the gene matches: 5. Germline loops: CDR1 SEHNR, CDR2 FQNEAQ (reference sequence). This CDR3 has 15 residues. The DNA of the CDR3 is TGTGCCAGCAGACCGGGGGGTAGCTCCTACAATGAGCAGTTCTTC. It yields the protein CASRPGGSSYNEQFF.

In this sample, this clone turned up a few times. The chain carries TRBV15 and TRBJ1-4; D might be TRBD1 (5 bases). V was clipped by 5 bases and J by 0 bases, with 19 bases between them. CDR1 and CDR2 from the germline V gene are LNHNV and YYDKDF (reference sequence). The CDR3 covers 18 residues. The DNA of the CDR3 is TGTGCCACCAGCCCAACGTTAGAGGCAGGGCCAACTAATGAAAAACTGTTTTTT. This gives the protein CATSPTLEAGPTNEKLFF.

With regard to this clone: Within the sample, other DNA sequences also encode this same CDR3. The chain has TRBV2 and TRBJ2-3; 10 positions agree with TRBD2. The ends lost 6 bases at V and 1 base at J; junction bases unmatched: 7. Germline assignment: CDR1 SNHLY and CDR2 FYNNEI. This CDR3 contains 16 residues. CDR3 amino acids: CASSERTSGGTDTQYF. The DNA for the CDR3 is TGTGCCAGCAGCGAAAGGACTAGCGGTGGCACAGATACGCAGTATTTT.

The chain carries TRBV20-1 and TRBJ1-2; D is unresolved. CDR1 and CDR2 (germline): DFQATT, SNEGSKA (reference sequence). CDR3 length equals 12 residues. Trimming removed 3 bases from V and 5 bases from J, with 10 bases in between. CDR3 sequence: CSASGQKYGYTF. As DNA, the CDR3 is TGCAGTGCTAGTGGGCAGAAATATGGCTACACCTTC.

V and J are TRBV5-1 and TRBJ2-7, with 7 positions matching TRBD1. Per germline, CDR1 SGHRS and CDR2 YFSETQ. There are 14 residues in the CDR3. The V and J ends lost 2 bases and 5 bases, in that order; junction bases with no gene match: 7. In nucleotides, the CDR3 is TGCGCCAGCAGCTTAACACAGGGGAACCACGAGCAGTACTTC. Translation: CASSLTQGNHEQYF.

A single count supports this clone. This chain links TRBV19 with TRBJ1-2; D might be TRBD1 (5 bases). This CDR3 has 13 amino acids. Trimming took off 9 bases at V and 6 bases at J, with 17 bases between the two ends. CDR1 is LNHDA and CDR2 is SQIVND in the germline V gene (reference sequence). For the CDR3, the DNA is TGTGCCAGCGAGCCGGGGCCTGGGGATGGCTACACCTTC. Its translation is CASEPGPGDGYTF. Using reference TRBV19 and TRBJ1-2 for the parts outside the CDR3, the full variable domain is DGGITQSPKYLFRKEGQNVTLSCEQNLNHDAMYWYRQDPGQGLRLIYYSQIVNDFQKGDIAEGYSVSREKKESFPLTVTSAQKNPTAFYLCASEPGPGDGYTFGSGTRLTVV.

V is TRBV11-1 and J is TRBJ2-3; maybe TRBD1 (6 bases). Germline loops: CDR1 SGHAT, CDR2 FQDESV (reference sequence). V shed 1 base and J shed 1 base, with 12 bases lying between them. The CDR3 spans 16 residues. The CDR3 coding sequence is TGTGCCAGCAGCTTAGGGAAGGGGGTAGGCACAGATACGCAGTATTTT. Residues: CASSLGKGVGTDTQYF.